Following are 9 T cell receptor beta chains from one sample sequenced in a study of cytomegalovirus exposure and HLA in healthy donors. Some clones are missing from TCRdb's copy, which holds only in-frame ones; the method was immunoSEQ multiplex PCR. The sample has about 160,000 clones, 95% to 96% seen once; the top ten hold 0.8% to 1%. The material sequenced was PBMCs. All receptors derive from a young woman in good health and CMV-seronegative.

This chain connects TRBV11-3 to TRBJ1-1; TRBD1 aligns across 9 bases. Germline lookup yields CDR1 SGHNT and CDR2 YENEEA. Trimming cost V 5 bases and J 2 bases; bases outside gene matches: 3. This CDR3 comprises 14 residues. CDR3 in DNA: TGTGCCAGCAGCCCGGGACAGGGAAACACTGAAGCTTTCTTT. Residues: CASSPGQGNTEAFF.

The chain combines TRBV18 with TRBJ1-6, with a tentative D call TRBD1 (6 bases). With 2 bases removed from V and 8 bases from J, the gap between germline ends came to 10 bases. The CDR3 extends over 14 amino acids. CDR1 and CDR2 from the germline V gene are KGHSH and LQKENI. This CDR3 reads CASSPGGGYSPLHF. DNA for the CDR3: TGTGCCAGCTCACCAGGGGGCGGTTATTCACCCCTCCACTTT.

The chain has TRBV18 and TRBJ1-1; 7 bases agree with TRBD1. Germline CDR1 and CDR2: KGHSH and LQKENI. This CDR3 has 14 residues. Trimming cost V 5 bases and J 4 bases; bases outside gene matches: 7. CDR3 protein: CASSSIQGSTEAFF. DNA for the CDR3: TGTGCCAGCTCATCGATACAGGGGAGCACTGAAGCTTTCTTT.

The rearrangement links TRBV7-2 to TRBJ2-5; D gene uncertain. The germline CDR1 and CDR2 sequences are SGHTA and FQGNSA. Trimming shortened V by 1 base and J by 5 bases, and 11 bases separated the two germline ends. The CDR3 runs to 14 residues. The CDR3 DNA follows: TGTGCCAGCAGCTTAGGTCTAGTGGTTGAGACCCAGTACTTC. Translating it yields CASSLGLVVETQYF.

The chain employs TRBV19 and TRBJ1-5, with D tentatively TRBD1 (5 bases). V was pared by 7 bases and J by 3 bases, with 10 bases between. CDR1 LNHDA and CDR2 SQIVND come from the germline V gene (reference sequence). This CDR3 region has 13 residues. CDR3 sequence: CASTRDSNQPQHF. The DNA of the CDR3 is TGTGCCAGTACCCGGGACTCCAATCAGCCCCAGCATTTT.

The chain links TRBV9 to TRBJ1-6; weak D call: TRBD1 (6 bases). The CDR3 covers 16 residues. CDR1 and CDR2 from the germline V gene are SGDLS and YYNGEE. V was shortened by 4 bases and J by 7 bases, with 18 bases between the two germline ends. The CDR3 spells CASSPHFGTQNSPLHF. CDR3 nucleotide sequence: TGTGCCAGCAGCCCCCACTTCGGGACACAAAATTCACCCCTCCACTTT.

The CDR3 DNA reads as TGTGCCAGCAGCTTTCAAGAGCGGGAGGCTTTCTTT. Translation gives CASSFQEREAFF. This chain uses TRBV6-6 with TRBJ1-1; no clear D. Germline CDR1 and CDR2: MNHNY and SVGAGI (reference sequence). The CDR3 is 12 residues long. Trimming pared 6 bases from V and 11 bases from J, leaving 16 bases between.

This rearrangement joins TRBV4-3 to TRBJ2-1; TRBD2 is a possible D gene (6 bases). V gave up 4 bases and J gave up 0 bases, with 19 bases separating them. The CDR3 is 18 amino acids. Germline assignment: CDR1 LGHNA and CDR2 YSLEER. The CDR3 DNA follows: TGCGCCAGCAGCCCTGGACCAAGCGGGTCGAGCTCCTACAATGAGCAGTTCTTC. Amino acid sequence: CASSPGPSGSSSYNEQFF.

This clone was recorded once. The CDR3 loop reads CASTRLTDSSTDTQYF. The CDR3 nucleotides are TGTGCCAGCACCCGCCTGACAGACTCTAGCACAGATACGCAGTATTTT. The gene calls are TRBV2 and TRBJ2-3; tentative D call: TRBD1 (5 bases). The germline V gene has CDR1 SNHLY and CDR2 FYNNEI. Deletions cut 7 bases from V and 0 bases from J, with 17 bases between. The CDR3 contains 16 residues.